Below, one T cell receptor beta chain is given with its context. This clone came up once. This clone's antigen is unknown. There are no base qualities to consult, and no much larger clone falls within one base. From its cysteine to its phenylalanine, the CDR3 spans 13 amino acids. The CDR3 DNA has 39 bases and is translated from base 1. The junction shows trimming of 3 bases on V and 4 bases on J, plus 6 bases between the germline ends. CDR1 and CDR2 were assigned from the germline V gene as ENHRY and SYGVKD. This specimen belongs to a study of shared clonotypes between healthy human individuals (dated by TCRdb to the early 2020s). Context from the whole study: The cohort included three men and a couple of women between 18 and 49 years of age. For each donor, three plates each were used for CD4 naive and CD4 memory, two plates were used for CD8 naive, and one plate was used for CD8 memory. To estimate repertoire size and how much clonotype sharing occurs between individuals, the study deeply sequenced the blood TCR repertoires of several healthy adults. To increase sequencing depth and limit assay-specific biases, TCR repertoire library preparation and sequencing were carried out by different laboratories using diverse techniques. Per donor, leukapheresis produced somewhere between about 0.85 and 8.9 billion PBMCs. Here is what the overall study found, with its caveats: Pairwise subsampling led to the expectation that sequencing depth would affect the degree of clonotype sharing among donors. Naive subsets generally had larger estimated clonotype richness than memory subsets did. Incomplete sequencing was indicated by rarefaction of sorted-subset datasets, despite the large sequencing depth. Because the study included a small number of donors, the genetic and exposure-history diversity represented was limited. Compared with non-shared clonotypes, the clonotypes found in all four sorted-subset donors had higher generation probabilities. Sampling was limited to blood, and TCR repertoires in tissue likely differ from TCR repertoires in blood. When four donors were compared, the shared fraction of clonotypes was about 5% for naive CD4, 3.5% to 4% for naive CD8, 2% to 2.5% for memory CD4, and less than 0.45% for memory CD8.

TCR CDR3 regions were amplified from genomic DNA by multiplex PCR using the deep immunoSEQ assay. Genomic DNA extracted from each cell subset was distributed evenly over all wells of several immunoSEQ 96-well plates, and each plate served as one replicate. For sorted subsets, 200 to 250 ng of genomic DNA, equivalent to 30,000 or so T cell genomes, went into each replicate PCR. Purified libraries were quantified with a Qubit 3.0 fluorometer, sized on a Bioanalyzer 2100, and re-quantified with the KAPA Library Quantification kit. Every immunoSEQ 96-well plate was sequenced on a dedicated single-read 150-cycle Illumina NextSeq 550 flow cell. In the source study's methods: Because the immunoSEQ output included only junctional sequences and no quality scores, the filtering could not be the same as the filtering used for full-length reads. To assign V/J genes and CDR3, sequences were annotated against IMGT germline references using PyIR, a Python wrapper for IgBLAST v1.9. Reads were removed for weak V/J assignments (E-value above 1e-6), missing CDR3, stop codons, out-of-frame junctions, or ambiguous translated residues. V3J clonotypes were defined as sequences sharing an identical inferred V gene, J gene, and CDR3 amino acid sequence. To compute the percentage overlap between repertoires, the number of shared unique clonotypes was divided by the size of the smaller repertoire. Three approaches were used to assess repertoire richness: RTK rarefaction, the Chao1 estimator, and Recon v2.1 estimates of unobserved clonotypes. OLGA was used to compute generation probabilities for all TCRbeta clonotypes that the gDNA method yielded from a few donors. TCRdb retrieved this table from immuneACCESS and kept in-frame rearrangements only. Not all clones are present; in checked studies, unresolved V genes account for under half, and no reason is known for the remainder. V and J calls and clone size are copied from that table; D and trimming were computed from the DNA. The sample has around 2.1 million clones on record, around 95% of them singletons. The ten largest clones take up around 0.13% of the sample.

The donors were healthy, HIV-negative adults with no recently reported acute infections or vaccinations. Only Caucasian adults living in Nashville, Tennessee, USA were represented among the donors. CD4+ T cells were enriched by magnetic negative selection; naive cells were then positively selected on CD45RA, and the negative fraction formed the memory subset. After blood collection by leukapheresis, PBMCs were isolated using Ficoll-Histopaque density gradient centrifugation and then cryopreserved in the vapor phase of liquid nitrogen. Analytical flow cytometry was used to check the purity and quantity of every magnetically sorted T cell population. From each sorted fraction, genomic DNA was isolated and quantified by UV absorbance on a Nanodrop 2000c.

Source material: naive CD4+ T cells sorted from blood. In the paper's terms, the cell subset or site label means: CD45RA+ positively selected. This sequence was found in a man between 18 and 35 years old in good health. The chain uses TRBV10-3 and TRBJ2-2, with an unclear D gene assignment. The CDR3 corresponds to CAISEGSTGELFF. The DNA sequence reads TGTGCCATCAGTGAAGGCAGCACCGGGGAGCTGTTTTTT.